The sequence of this TCR beta chain was determined in a study of T cell responses to AZD1222 COVID-19 vaccine (dated by TCRdb to about 2021). Looking at the study overall: AZD1222 recipients whose second dose came at about 4 weeks and those whose second dose came at about 12 weeks were combined into one group, since spike-specific TCR depth and breadth did not differ between the two schedules. Trial participants were enrolled by age into subgroups of 18-55, 56-69 and 70-plus years, and around 150, 29 and 61 TCR-sequenced participants, respectively, were included in these subgroups. A total of approximately 250 trial participants underwent TCR sequencing, of whom nearly 210 had received two doses of AZD1222 and some 25 had received two doses of the MenACWY control vaccine. Paper-wide results and their limitations: Only a handful of AZD1222 recipients were SARS-CoV-2 seropositive at baseline, limiting conclusions about previously exposed vaccinees. Nearly half of unique spike-specific TCRs reportedly recognized epitopes outside regions mutated in the B.1.351 and B.1.1.7 variants. The 56-69-year group was small, and its depth increase did not reach significance, likely because of low power. Because no samples from the day 14 peak response were available, repertoires could be characterized only after the peak T cell response. CD4 TCRs associated with the vaccine covered the entire spike protein, and the dominant responses were in regions 160-218 and 743-854. Participants were mostly white British and included more females than males, and it was suggested by the authors that clonal diversity may have been underestimated. Spike-specific TCR breadth and depth rose significantly after two AZD1222 doses compared with day 0 and with MenACWY recipients.

Interpreted using the paper, the time point label stands for: baseline before first vaccination. The vaccinee samples were drawn from two UK trials, COV001 and COV002, one of which was a single-blind randomized controlled phase 2/3 trial testing AZD1222 (ChAdOx1 nCoV-19) in healthy adults. Trial participant PBMC samples were collected at day 0 and day 28 after the second dose for TCRbeta chain sequencing. For this clone: It lacks a known antigen. Per-base qualities were not stored, and no clone one base away is much larger.

The CDR3 regions of human TCRbeta chains were analyzed by immunosequencing. The source study handled its data this way. Repertoire TCRs were matched against a reference library of SARS-CoV-2-specific TCRs generated with the MIRA antigen-specificity platform. Breadth was defined as the fraction of unique TCRs that were SARS-CoV-2-associated, and depth was defined as the fraction of total T cells that were SARS-CoV-2-associated. Using the MIRA data, each spike-specific TCR was assigned both to the spike region to which the TCR was reactive and to a CD4 or CD8 class. Log10-transformed breadth and depth values were compared by one-way ANOVA with Sidak's multiple comparisons tests. TCRdb carries this immuneACCESS record with in-frame sequences only. Its versions omit some clonotypes, under half of them owing to an unresolved V gene in the studies checked, with the rest unexplained. Clone size and the V and J calls come from that table; the DNA yielded D and trimming. The sample has some 120,000 clones on record, just over 90% of them singletons. 4% to 5% of the sample goes to the ten largest clones.

The CDR3 runs 15 amino acids, cysteine and phenylalanine included. Of all the DNA, just the CDR3 is kept, 45 bases in frame from base 1. The V end gives up 0 bases and the J end 6 bases, leaving 3 bases in the junction not matched to a gene. CDR1 and CDR2 are drawn from the germline V gene: KGHDR, SFDVKD. The TCR was taken from an adult in good health. The source was peripheral blood, collected on day 0 of AZD1222 vaccination. The receptor chain draws on TRBV24-1 and TRBJ2-1, and TRBD1 aligns with 8 junction nucleotides. The nucleotide sequence reads as follows: TGTGCCACCAGTGATTTGAAACAGGGGGGCAATGAGCAGTTCTTC. Its coded protein is CATSDLKQGGNEQFF.